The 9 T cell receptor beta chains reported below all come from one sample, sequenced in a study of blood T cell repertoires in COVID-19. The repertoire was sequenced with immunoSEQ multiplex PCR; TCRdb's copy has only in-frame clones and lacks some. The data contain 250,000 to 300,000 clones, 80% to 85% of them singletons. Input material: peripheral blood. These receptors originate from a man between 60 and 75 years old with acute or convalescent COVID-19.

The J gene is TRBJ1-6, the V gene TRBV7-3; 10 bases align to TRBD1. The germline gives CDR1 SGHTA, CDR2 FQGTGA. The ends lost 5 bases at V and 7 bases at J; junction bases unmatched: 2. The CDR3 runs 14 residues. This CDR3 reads CASSPTGGNSPLHF. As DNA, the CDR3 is TGTGCCAGCAGCCCGACAGGGGGCAATTCACCCCTCCACTTT.

The CDR3 is CASSPRTGGSGNTIYF. The CDR3 nucleotides read TGTGCCAGCAGCCCCCGGACAGGAGGCTCTGGAAACACCATATATTTT. The J gene is TRBJ1-3, the V gene TRBV9; TRBD1 matches at 7 bases. Trimming took 4 bases from V and 0 from J; bases not matched to a gene: 7. The CDR3 totals 16 residues. Germline-derived CDR1 and CDR2 are SGDLS and YYNGEE.

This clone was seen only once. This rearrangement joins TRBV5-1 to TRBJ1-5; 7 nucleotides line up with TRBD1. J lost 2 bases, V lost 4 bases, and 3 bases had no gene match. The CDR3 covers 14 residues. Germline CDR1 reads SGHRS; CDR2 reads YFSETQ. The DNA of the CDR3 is TGCGCCAGCAGCCCCGGACAGGGCAATCAGCCCCAGCATTTT. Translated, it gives CASSPGQGNQPQHF.

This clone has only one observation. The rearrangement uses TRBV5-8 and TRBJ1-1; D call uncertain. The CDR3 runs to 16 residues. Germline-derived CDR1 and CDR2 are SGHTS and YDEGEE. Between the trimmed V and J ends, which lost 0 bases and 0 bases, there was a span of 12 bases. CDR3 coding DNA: TGTGCCAGCAGCTTGGACACGACAACACTGAACACTGAAGCTTTCTTT. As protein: CASSLDTTTLNTEAFF.

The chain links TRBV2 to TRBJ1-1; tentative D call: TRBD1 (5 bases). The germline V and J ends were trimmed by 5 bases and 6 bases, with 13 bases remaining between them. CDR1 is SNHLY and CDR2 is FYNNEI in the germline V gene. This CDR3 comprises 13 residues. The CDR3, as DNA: TGTGCCAGCAGTCGCGACAGTTTCTCTGAAGCTTTCTTT. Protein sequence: CASSRDSFSEAFF.

CDR3 nucleotide sequence: TGTGCCAGCAGTTTATCAGGGGGCGGGACTGAAGCTTTCTTT. Translation gives CASSLSGGGTEAFF. The rearrangement joins TRBV27 to TRBJ1-1, with 7 bases lining up with TRBD1. The V and J ends lost 0 bases and 5 bases, in that order; junction bases with no gene match: 3. This CDR3 region has 14 residues. Germline loops: CDR1 MNHEY, CDR2 SMNVEV (reference sequence).

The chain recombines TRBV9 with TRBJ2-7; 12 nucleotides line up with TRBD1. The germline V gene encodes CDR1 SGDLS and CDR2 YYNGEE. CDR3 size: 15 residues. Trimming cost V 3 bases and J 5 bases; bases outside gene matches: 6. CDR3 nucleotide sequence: TGTGCCAGCAGCGCCCCCGGGACAGGGGGCCACGAGCAGTACTTC. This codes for CASSAPGTGGHEQYF.

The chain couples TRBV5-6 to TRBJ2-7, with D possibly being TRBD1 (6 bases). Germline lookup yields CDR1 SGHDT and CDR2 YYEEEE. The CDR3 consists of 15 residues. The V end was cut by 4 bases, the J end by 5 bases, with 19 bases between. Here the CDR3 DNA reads TGTGCCAGCAGCACTACAGGGTGGGTCATCGACGAGCAGTACTTC. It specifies CASSTTGWVIDEQYF.

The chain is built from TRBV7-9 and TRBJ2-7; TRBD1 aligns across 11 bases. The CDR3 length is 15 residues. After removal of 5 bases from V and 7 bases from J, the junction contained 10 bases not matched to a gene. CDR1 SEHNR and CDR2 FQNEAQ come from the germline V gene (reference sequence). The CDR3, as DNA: TGTGCCAGCAGCCCCGCGGGACAGGGGGTTGAGGAGCAGTACTTC. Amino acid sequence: CASSPAGQGVEEQYF.